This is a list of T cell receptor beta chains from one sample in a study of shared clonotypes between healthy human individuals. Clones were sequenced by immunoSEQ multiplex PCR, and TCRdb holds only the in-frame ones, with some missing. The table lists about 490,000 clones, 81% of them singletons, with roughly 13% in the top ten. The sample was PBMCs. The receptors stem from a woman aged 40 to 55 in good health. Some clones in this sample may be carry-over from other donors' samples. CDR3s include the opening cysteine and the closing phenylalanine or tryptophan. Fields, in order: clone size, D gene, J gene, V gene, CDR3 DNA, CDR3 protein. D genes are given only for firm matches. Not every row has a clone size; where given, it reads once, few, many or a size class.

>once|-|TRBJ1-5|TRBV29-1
TGCAGCGTTGAAGAAGGGGGGGGTCAGCCCCAGCATTTT
CSVEEGGGQPQHF
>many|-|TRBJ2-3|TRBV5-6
TGTGCCAGCAGCTTGAATTTGGGGACGTCCACAGATACGCAGTATTTT
CASSLNLGTSTDTQYF
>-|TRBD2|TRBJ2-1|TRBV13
TGTGCCAGCAGCTCCCGGGACTACCCTAACAATGAGCAGTTCTTC
CASSSRDYPNNEQFF
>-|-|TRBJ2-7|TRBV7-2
TGTGCCAGCAGCTTAAGTGCGAGCTCCTACGAGCAGTACTTC
CASSLSASSYEQYF
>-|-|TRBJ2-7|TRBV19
TGTGCCAGTAGTATAAATCTAGGGTACGAGCAGTACTTC
CASSINLGYEQYF
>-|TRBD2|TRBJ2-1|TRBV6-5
TGTGCCAGCAGTTACCGCGGGGGGATGGCGGACGAGCAGTTCTTC
CASSYRGGMADEQFF
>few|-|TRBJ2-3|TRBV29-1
TGCAGCGGGAGAAACACAGATACGCAGTATTTT
CSGRNTDTQYF
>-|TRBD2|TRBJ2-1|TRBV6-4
TGTGCCAGCACCAAACTAGCGGGAGAGTTCGATGAGCAGTTCTTC
CASTKLAGEFDEQFF
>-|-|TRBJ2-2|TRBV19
TGTGCCAGTAGTATAGCCCCAGTCCCCAGGGTCGGGACCGGGGAGCTGTTTTTT
CASSIAPVPRVGTGELFF
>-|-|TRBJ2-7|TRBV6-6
TGTGCCAGCAGACTCCGGGACCTCGGGGAGCAGTACTTC
CASRLRDLGEQYF
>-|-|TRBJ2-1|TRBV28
TGTGCCAGCTGGGAGCGGGCCTCCTACAATGAGCAGTTCTTC
CASWERASYNEQFF
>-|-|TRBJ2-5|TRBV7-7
TGTGCTAGCAGCTTGGACCGCAAGGAGACCCAGTACTTC
CASSLDRKETQYF
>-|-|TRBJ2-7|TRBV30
TGTGCCTGGAGTGGTATCCCCTACGAGCAGTACTTC
CAWSGIPYEQYF
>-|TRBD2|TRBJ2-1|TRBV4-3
TGCGCCAGCAGCCAAGTACCGGGAGGTGAGCAGTTCTTC
CASSQVPGGEQFF
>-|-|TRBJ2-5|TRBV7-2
TGTGCCAGCAGCCCCCGGGTCGTCCTGGATCAGTACTTC
CASSPRVVLDQYF
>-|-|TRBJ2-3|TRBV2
TGTGCCAGCAGTGGCGAGACCACAGATACGCAGTATTTT
CASSGETTDTQYF
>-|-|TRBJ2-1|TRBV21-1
TGTGCCAGCAGCAACAGGAATGAGCAGTTCTTC
CASSNRNEQFF
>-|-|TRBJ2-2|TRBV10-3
TGTGCCATCAGTGAGGTGTTGTCGGGGGCCCTCACCGGGGAGCTGTTTTTT
CAISEVLSGALTGELFF
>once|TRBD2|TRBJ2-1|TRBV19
TGTGCCAGTAGTGATTTCAGGACTAGCGGGAGGGGCTATGAGCAGTTCTTC
CASSDFRTSGRGYEQFF
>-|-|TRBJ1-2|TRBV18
TGTGCCAGCTCACCGACCGGGGCGGTCGCCTTC
CASSPTGAVAF
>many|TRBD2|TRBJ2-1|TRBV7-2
TGTGCCAGCAGCTTGGTAGCGGGAGGCCGCAATGAGCAGTTCTTC
CASSLVAGGRNEQFF
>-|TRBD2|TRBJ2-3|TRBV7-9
TGTGCCAGCACCCTAGCGGGTGAAAGCACAGATACGCAGTATTTT
CASTLAGESTDTQYF
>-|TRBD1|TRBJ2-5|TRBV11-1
TGTGCCAGCAGCTGGGACAGGGAGACCCAGTACTTC
CASSWDRETQYF
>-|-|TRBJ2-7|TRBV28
TGTGCCAGCAGTCCTGGGGTTATCACCTACGAGCAGTACTTC
CASSPGVITYEQYF
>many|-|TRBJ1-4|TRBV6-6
TGTGCCAGCAGTTACTCGATGGCGGATACGGAAAAACTGTTTTTT
CASSYSMADTEKLFF
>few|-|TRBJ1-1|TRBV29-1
TGCAGCGTTGAACACCGGGACACTGAAGCTTTCTTT
CSVEHRDTEAFF
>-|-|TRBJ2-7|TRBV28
TGTGCCAGCACCCGGTGGGGGGGGCTCTACGAGCAGTACTTC
CASTRWGGLYEQYF
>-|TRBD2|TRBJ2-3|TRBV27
TGTGCCAGCAGTTTTAGGGGGACTAGCCCGGATACGCAGTATTTT
CASSFRGTSPDTQYF
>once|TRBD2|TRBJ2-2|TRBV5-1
TGCGCCAGCAGCTCCGGACTAGCGGAGAACACCGGGGAGCTGTTTTTT
CASSSGLAENTGELFF
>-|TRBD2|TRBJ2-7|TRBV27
TGTGCCAGCAGTTTAAGGGCCCAACTGCTAGCGGGAGGCTACGAGCAGTACTTC
CASSLRAQLLAGGYEQYF
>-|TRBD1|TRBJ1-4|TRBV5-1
TGCGCCAGCAGCTTTGACGGACAGGGGGCTAATGAAAAACTGTTTTTT
CASSFDGQGANEKLFF
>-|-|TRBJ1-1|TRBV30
TGTGCCTGGAGCTACGGGGGCTACACTGAAGCTTTCTTT
CAWSYGGYTEAFF
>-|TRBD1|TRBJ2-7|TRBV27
TGTGCCAGCAGCCTAGACAGGGGTGTCCACGAGCAGTACTTC
CASSLDRGVHEQYF
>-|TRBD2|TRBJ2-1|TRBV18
TGTGCCAGCTCACCACTGGGGACTAGCGGTTACAATGAGCAGTTCTTC
CASSPLGTSGYNEQFF
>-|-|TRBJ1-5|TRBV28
TGTGCCAGCAGTTTCAACAAGGATCAGCCCCAGCATTTT
CASSFNKDQPQHF
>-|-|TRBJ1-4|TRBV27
TGTGCCAGCAGTTGGGCCCACGGTGCGACTAATGAAAAACTGTTTTTT
CASSWAHGATNEKLFF
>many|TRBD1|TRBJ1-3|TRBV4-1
TGCGCCAGCAGCCTGGACAGGGGGCTCTCTGGAAACACCATATATTTT
CASSLDRGLSGNTIYF
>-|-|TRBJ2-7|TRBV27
TGTGCCAGCAGTTTCTCCGGGACGGCCTACGAGCAGTACTTC
CASSFSGTAYEQYF
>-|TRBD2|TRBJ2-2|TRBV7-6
TGTGCCAGCAGCTTAGGGACTAGCGGGAACACCGGGGAGCTGTTTTTT
CASSLGTSGNTGELFF
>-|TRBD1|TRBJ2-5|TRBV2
TGTGCCAGCAGTGTAAACCCCCGACAGGGGGAGACCCAGTACTTC
CASSVNPRQGETQYF